The source of this T cell receptor (beta chain) is a study of shared clonotypes between healthy human individuals. This CDR3 has 14 amino acids. V lost 2 bases and J lost 2, with 7 bases in between. Germline loops: CDR1 SGHTA, CDR2 FQGTGA. As originally analysed: As immunoSEQ supplied junction-only sequences (without quality scores), filtering differed. The repertoire was sequenced with immunoSEQ multiplex PCR; TCRdb's copy has only in-frame clones and lacks some. V and J calls and clone size are given by that table; D and trimming were obtained from the DNA. The sample has around 2.5 million clones; 93% are singletons.

Sequenced material: naive CD4+ T cells from PBMCs. Subset in this sample: CD45RA+ positively selected. The source of this sequence is a man younger than 35 in good health. Some clones in this sample may be carry-over from other donors' samples. The genes are TRBV7-3 and TRBJ2-1, with D perhaps given as TRBD1 or TRBD2 (5 bases each). The CDR3 region has the DNA TGTGCCAGCAGCTTACGAGGGGCCTACAATGAGCAGTTCTTC. Its protein is CASSLRGAYNEQFF.